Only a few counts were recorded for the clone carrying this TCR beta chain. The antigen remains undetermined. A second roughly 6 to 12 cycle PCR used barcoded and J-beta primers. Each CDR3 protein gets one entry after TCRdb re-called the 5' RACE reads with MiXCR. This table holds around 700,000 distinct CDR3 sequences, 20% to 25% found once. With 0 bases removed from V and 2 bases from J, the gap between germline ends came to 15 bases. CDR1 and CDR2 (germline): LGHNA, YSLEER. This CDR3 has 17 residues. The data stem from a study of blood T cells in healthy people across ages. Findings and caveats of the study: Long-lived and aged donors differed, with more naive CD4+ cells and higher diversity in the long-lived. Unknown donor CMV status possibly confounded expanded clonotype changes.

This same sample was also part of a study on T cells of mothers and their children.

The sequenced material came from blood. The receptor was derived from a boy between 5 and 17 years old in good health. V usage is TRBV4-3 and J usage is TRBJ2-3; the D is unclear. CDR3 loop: CASSQDRFPGDTDTQYF. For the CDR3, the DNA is TGCGCCAGCAGCCAAGATCGGTTCCCCGGAGACACAGATACGCAGTATTTT.